Sequencing of this T cell receptor beta chain was carried out in a study of T cell repertoires in cytomegalovirus infection (dated 2019 in TCRdb). In the study overall: Donor HLA type was relevant to the analysis, as public TCR beta signatures indicated carriage of CMV infection together with the matching HLA type.

In the germline V gene (reference sequence), CDR1 corresponds to LNHDA and CDR2 to SQIVND. V ends up 9 bases short and J 0 bases short, with an unmatched junction base count of 4. There are 16 amino acids in the CDR3, from cysteine to phenylalanine inclusive. The only DNA kept is the CDR3, 48 bases in frame from the first base. The study at large found these results: The ex vivo response was dominated by HLA-C-restricted CMV-specific TCR beta clonotypes, which also provided the single most frequent clonotype in two of eight donors. Cumulative frequency of public TCR beta family members discriminated carriers of CMV infection plus the relevant HLA type in this cohort and an independent roughly 320-donor cohort.

The sequencer was an Illumina HiSeq 1500. TCRdb reran the public reads through fastp at Q25 and MiXCR, keeping productive beta chains. Each entry merges the rows of one CDR3 protein and shows their most common DNA and genes. Within this sample are around 490,000 distinct CDR3 sequences, with about 30% of them counted one time only. The ten largest clones take up under 15% of the sample. This clonotype was found a few times. Which antigen it targets is not known. Base qualities are not recorded, but no much larger clone differs from it by a single base. The sample comprised PBMCs. This clonotype was sampled from a human donor in good health (CMV status not recorded). Some clones in this sample may be carry-over from other donors' samples. The chain is assembled from TRBV19 and TRBJ2-1; 14 central nucleotides agree with TRBD2. The DNA sequence follows: TGTGCCAGCGGACTAGCGGGAGGAAGCTCCTACAATGAGCAGTTCTTC. Its product reads: CASGLAGGSSYNEQFF.